These 11 T cell receptor beta chains came from one sample sequenced in a study of response to subunit inactivated influenza vaccine. TCRdb passed the RT-PCR reads through MiXCR, listing each CDR3 protein once. This sample has around 470,000 distinct CDR3 sequences, with approximately 7.7% found just once. The starting material was PBMCs from blood, obtained about 24 months after vaccination. Every receptor here comes from a man in his fifties or sixties who received an inactivated influenza vaccine.

The table lists this clonotype with many counts. The V gene is TRBV20-1, the J gene TRBJ2-1; possible D gene TRBD1, 5 bases. There are 14 residues in the CDR3. V lost 0 bases and J lost 8, with 14 bases in between. From germline, CDR1 is DFQATT and CDR2 SNEGSKA (reference sequence). This CDR3 is CSARDPYSRDEQFF. DNA of the CDR3: TGCAGTGCTAGAGATCCTTATAGCAGGGATGAGCAGTTCTTC.

J is TRBJ2-7 and V is TRBV4-3; D gene ambiguous. The CDR3 consists of 12 residues. Trimming took off 11 bases at V and 3 bases at J, with 14 bases between the two ends. The germline gives CDR1 LGHNA, CDR2 YSLEER. The CDR3 here is CAGWIFNYEQYF. DNA of the CDR3: TGCGCCGGATGGATTTTTAACTACGAGCAGTACTTC.

V is TRBV19 and J is TRBJ2-5, with TRBD2 identical over 11 bases. The germline V gene has CDR1 LNHDA and CDR2 SQIVND (reference sequence). The ends lost 4 bases at V and 4 bases at J; junction bases unmatched: 14. The CDR3 runs 18 residues. The DNA of the CDR3 is TGTGCCAGTAGTACCCGCGGGCTAGCGGGGGGCCGGGGAGAGACCCAGTACTTC. Protein: CASSTRGLAGGRGETQYF.

This chain joins TRBV6-1 and TRBJ2-1; D is possibly TRBD1 or TRBD2 (6 bases each). V was shortened by 7 bases and J by 0 bases, with 10 bases between the two germline ends. Germline lookup yields CDR1 MNHNS and CDR2 SASEGT. The CDR3 runs to 14 residues. The CDR3 coding sequence is TGTGCCAGCACAAGGGGGGCCTCCTACAATGAGCAGTTCTTC. Encoded protein: CASTRGASYNEQFF.

Only a few counts were recorded for this clonotype. V gene TRBV20-1 combines with J gene TRBJ1-1; D is perhaps TRBD1 (6 bases). Germline CDR1 reads DFQATT; CDR2 reads SNEGSKA (reference sequence). V was cut by 4 bases and J by 0 bases, with 12 bases left in between. The CDR3 has 14 amino acids. CDR3 sequence: CSATSTGMNTEAFF. DNA for the CDR3: TGCAGTGCTACATCGACAGGCATGAACACTGAAGCTTTCTTT.

This clonotype has a handful of counts. The rearrangement joins TRBV20-1 to TRBJ1-4; tentative D call: TRBD1 (5 bases). Germline V gives CDR1 DFQATT, CDR2 SNEGSKA (reference sequence). The CDR3 extends over 17 amino acids. V lost 3 bases, J lost 7 bases, and 24 bases lay in between. In nucleotides, the CDR3 is TGCAGTGCTAGGTCGACGGGCGCAGGGCGGCGGGGTGAAAAACTGTTTTTT. This encodes CSARSTGAGRRGEKLFF.

The chain carries TRBV5-1 and TRBJ2-1; no firm D call. In germline, CDR1 is SGHRS, CDR2 YFSETQ. The ends were cut back, 2 bases at V and 8 bases at J, with 14 bases in the middle. The CDR3 length is 14 residues. CDR3 bases: TGCGCCAGCAGCTTAAAAAGCTCGGGCGATGAGCAGTTCTTC. It specifies CASSLKSSGDEQFF.

This clonotype has a handful of counts. The chain employs TRBV20-1 and TRBJ1-1, with no clear D. The CDR3 length is 15 residues. Germline assignment: CDR1 DFQATT and CDR2 SNEGSKA (reference sequence). V lost 1 base and J 0 bases, leaving 12 bases between the germline ends. CDR3 coding DNA: TGCAGTGCTAGAGCCGCCCCCAGCCTGAACACTGAAGCTTTCTTT. This translates into CSARAAPSLNTEAFF.

This clonotype has just a few counts. J is TRBJ1-3 and V is TRBV6-5; D might be TRBD1 (6 bases). Between the trimmed V and J ends, which lost 0 bases and 0 bases, there was a span of 9 bases. The germline V gene encodes CDR1 MNHEY and CDR2 SVGAGI. The CDR3 extends over 16 amino acids. Here the CDR3 reads CASSYSIQGSGNTIYF. The CDR3 DNA reads TGTGCCAGCAGTTACTCGATACAGGGCTCTGGAAACACCATATATTTT.

Many counts were recorded for this clonotype. The chain uses TRBV12-3 or TRBV12-4 and TRBJ2-7; 10 bases align to TRBD2. Trimming removed 5 bases from V and 2 bases from J; junction bases left unmatched: 6. CDR3 length: 15 residues. Here the CDR3 DNA reads TGTGCCAGCAGTCCAGGACTAGCGGAACCCTACGAGCAGTACTTC. This encodes CASSPGLAEPYEQYF.

This clonotype has at least ten counts. The chain combines TRBV12-3 or TRBV12-4 with TRBJ2-1, with TRBD2 matching 8 bases. V shed 1 base, J shed 9 bases, and the junction held 5 bases outside the gene matches. This CDR3 has 14 amino acids. The CDR3, as DNA: TGTGCCAGCAGTTTAGTGATAGCGGGAAGTGAGCAGTTCTTC. Its protein product is CASSLVIAGSEQFF.